This TCR beta chain appears in the sequencing data of a study of blood T cell repertoires in COVID-19. Overall study: From the United States, Italy and Spain came samples of acute and convalescent COVID-19. PBMCs, B-cell-depleted T cells, or T cells provided the cDNA or gDNA that made up the material.

This clone was seen only once. The germline V and J ends were trimmed by 6 bases and 8 bases, with 14 bases remaining between them. CDR1 and CDR2 from the germline V gene are KGHSH and LQKENI. The CDR3 covers 14 residues. Under the authors' procedure: Estimation of nucleated cell counts was performed using reference gene primer amplification. Assay: immunoSEQ multiplex PCR; the TCRdb copy retains only in-frame clones and omits some. D and trimming come from the DNA, and the V and J calls and clone size come from that table. The data show about 120,000 clones, over 70% seen once. V gene TRBV18 combines with J gene TRBJ1-6, with D maybe TRBD1 (5 bases). The clonotype comes from a woman aged 45-59 years with acute or convalescent COVID-19. Sequenced sample: peripheral blood. This CDR3 reads CASSGGTVYSPLHF. CDR3 nucleotide sequence: TGTGCCAGCTCGGGAGGGACTGTCTATTCACCCCTCCACTTT.